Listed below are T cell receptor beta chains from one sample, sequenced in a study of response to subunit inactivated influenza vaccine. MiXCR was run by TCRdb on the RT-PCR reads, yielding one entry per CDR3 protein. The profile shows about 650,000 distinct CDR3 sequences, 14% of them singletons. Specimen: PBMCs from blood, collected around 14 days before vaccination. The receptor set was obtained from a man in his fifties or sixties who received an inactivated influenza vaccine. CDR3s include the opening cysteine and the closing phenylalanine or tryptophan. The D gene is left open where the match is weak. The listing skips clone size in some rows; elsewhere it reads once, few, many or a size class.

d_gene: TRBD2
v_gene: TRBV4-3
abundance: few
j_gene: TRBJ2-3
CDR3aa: CASSQGGTSGERVDTQYF
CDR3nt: TGCGCCAGCAGCCAAGGAGGGACTAGCGGGGAGAGGGTAGATACGCAGTATTTT

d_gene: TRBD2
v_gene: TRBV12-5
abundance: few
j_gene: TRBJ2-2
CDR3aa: CASGLFNSGSISGELFF
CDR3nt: TGTGCTAGTGGCCTCTTTAATAGCGGGAGTATCTCCGGGGAGCTGTTTTTT

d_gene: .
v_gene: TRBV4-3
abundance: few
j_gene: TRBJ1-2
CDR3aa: CASSQDDRQGGYTF
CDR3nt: TGCGCCAGCAGCCAAGATGATCGGCAGGGGGGCTACACCTTC

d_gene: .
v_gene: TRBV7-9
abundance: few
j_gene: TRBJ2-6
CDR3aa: CASSETVRTGANVLTF
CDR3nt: TGTGCCAGCAGCGAGACAGTGCGGACTGGGGCCAACGTCCTGACTTTC

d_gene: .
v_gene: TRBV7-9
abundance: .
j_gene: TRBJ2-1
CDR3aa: CASSLTWQGIEQFF
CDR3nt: TGTGCCAGCAGCTTAACTTGGCAGGGGATTGAGCAGTTCTTC

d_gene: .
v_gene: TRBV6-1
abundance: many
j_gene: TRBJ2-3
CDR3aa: CASSHAITGLRGADTQYF
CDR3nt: TGTGCCAGCAGTCACGCCATTACGGGCCTAAGGGGCGCAGATACGCAGTATTTT

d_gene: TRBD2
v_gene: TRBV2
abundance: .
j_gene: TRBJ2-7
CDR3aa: CASKTGLAGTYEQYF
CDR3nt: TGTGCCAGCAAAACAGGACTAGCGGGTACCTACGAGCAGTACTTC

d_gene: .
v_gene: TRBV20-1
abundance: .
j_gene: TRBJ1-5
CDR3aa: CSARRGNQPQHF
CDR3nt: TGCAGTGCTAGGAGAGGTAATCAGCCCCAGCATTTT

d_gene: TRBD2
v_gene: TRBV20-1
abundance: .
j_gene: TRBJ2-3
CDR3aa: CSARGGASSTDTQYF
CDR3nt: TGCAGTGCTAGGGGAGGGGCCTCTAGCACAGATACGCAGTATTTT

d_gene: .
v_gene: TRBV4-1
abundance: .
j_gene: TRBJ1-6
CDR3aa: CASSPLNSPLHF
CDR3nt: TGCGCCAGCAGCCCTCTCAATTCACCCCTCCACTTT

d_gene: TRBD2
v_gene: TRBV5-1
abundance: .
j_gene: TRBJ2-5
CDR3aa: CASSLTAKTSLPKTQYF
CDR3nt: TGCGCCAGCAGCTTGACGGCTAAGACTAGCTTGCCGAAGACCCAGTACTTC

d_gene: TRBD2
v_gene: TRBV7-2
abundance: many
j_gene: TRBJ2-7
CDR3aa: CASSLAPLAGASEQYF
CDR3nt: TGTGCCAGCAGCTTAGCGCCCCTAGCGGGGGCATCCGAGCAGTACTTC

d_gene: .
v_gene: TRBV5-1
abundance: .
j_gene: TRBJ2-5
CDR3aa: CASSLSGGVETQYF
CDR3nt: TGCGCCAGCAGCTTGTCGGGTGGGGTAGAGACCCAGTACTTC

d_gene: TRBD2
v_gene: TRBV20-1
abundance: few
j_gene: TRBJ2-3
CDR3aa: CSAPKSSGRASDTQYF
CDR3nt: TGCAGTGCGCCGAAATCTAGCGGGAGGGCCTCTGATACGCAGTATTTT

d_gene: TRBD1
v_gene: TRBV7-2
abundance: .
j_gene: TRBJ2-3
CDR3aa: CASSRGTGPSTDTQYF
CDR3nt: TGTGCCAGCAGCCGAGGGACAGGGCCAAGCACAGATACGCAGTATTTT

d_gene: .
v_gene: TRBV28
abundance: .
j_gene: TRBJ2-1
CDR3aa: CASSLFGVGHREQFF
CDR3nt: TGTGCCAGCAGTTTATTTGGGGTTGGGCATCGTGAGCAGTTCTTC

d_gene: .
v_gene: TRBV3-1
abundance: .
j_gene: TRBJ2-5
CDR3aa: CASSQGTTGWPNF
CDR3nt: TGTGCCAGCAGCCAAGGAACCACAGGGTGGCCGAACTTC

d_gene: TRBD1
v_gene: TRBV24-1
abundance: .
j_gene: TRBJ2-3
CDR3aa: CATSDPRGRTDTQYF
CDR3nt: TGTGCCACCAGTGATCCTAGGGGGCGCACAGATACGCAGTATTTT